This paragraph covers one TCR beta chain sequence. Unique molecular identifiers featured in how the TCRbeta library was prepared. Each CDR3 protein gets one entry after TCRdb re-called the PCR reads with MiXCR. This table has 300,000 or so distinct CDR3 sequences, 9.5% to 10% appearing once. The entry originates in a study of T-cell reconstitution after alpha-beta-depleted transplantation in children. V trimming: 8 bases; J trimming: 4 bases; junction bases outside the gene matches: 7. CDR3 length: 15 amino acids. This sequence was found in a human donor who donated a stem cell graft to a child with SCID. The chain combines TRBV12-3 or TRBV12-4 with TRBJ1-3, with 11 nucleotides matching TRBD1. Material: PBMCs from the stem cell graft donor, obtained from the stem cell graft. For the CDR3, the DNA is TGTGCCAGCGGTGGCTGGACAGGGGGCGGAAACACCATATATTTT. Translating gives CASGGWTGGGNTIYF.